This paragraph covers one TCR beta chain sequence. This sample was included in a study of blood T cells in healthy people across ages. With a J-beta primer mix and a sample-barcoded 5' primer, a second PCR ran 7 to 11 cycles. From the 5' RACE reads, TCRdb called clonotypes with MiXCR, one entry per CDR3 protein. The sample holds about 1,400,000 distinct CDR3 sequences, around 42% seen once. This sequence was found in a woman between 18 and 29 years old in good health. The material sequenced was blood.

The CDR3 nucleotides are TGTGCCAGCAGCCAAGATGCCCACGAGCAGTACTTC. It translates to CASSQDAHEQYF. The rearrangement joins TRBV4-2 to TRBJ2-7; D is undetermined. CDR3 length equals 12 residues. CDR1 LGHNA and CDR2 YNFKEQ come from the germline V gene. V lost 0 bases and J 5 bases, leaving 5 bases between the germline ends.